Below, 17 T cell receptor beta chains from the same sample are listed, as sequenced in a study of shared clonotypes between healthy human individuals. Data came from immunoSEQ multiplex PCR; TCRdb stores just in-frame clones and leaves some out. The sample yields fewer than 350,000 clones, around nine tenths seen once. Source material: memory CD8+ T cells sorted from blood. Subset specified: CD45RO+ cells pooled with CCR7-negative TemRA cells. Receptors originate from a man younger than 35 in good health.

The chain has TRBV25-1 and TRBJ2-5, with a tentative D call TRBD2 (6 bases). The germline V and J ends were trimmed by 5 bases and 5 bases, with 15 bases remaining between them. The CDR3 consists of 14 residues. CDR1 MGHDK and CDR2 SYGVNS come from the germline V gene. The CDR3 coding sequence is TGTGCCAGCAGTTGGGTGGGCGGGATGGAGACCCAGTACTTC. It codes for CASSWVGGMETQYF.

The J gene is TRBJ2-3, the V gene TRBV2; 7 nucleotides match TRBD2. V shed 6 bases, J shed 6 bases, and the junction held 15 bases outside the gene matches. The CDR3 is made up of 16 amino acids. CDR1 and CDR2 (germline): SNHLY, FYNNEI. CDR3 amino acids: CASRDSTSASVDTQYF. The CDR3 bases are TGTGCCAGCAGAGATAGTACTAGCGCCTCCGTGGATACGCAGTATTTT.

The chain links TRBV4-1 to TRBJ2-7; 9 bases are shared with TRBD1. This CDR3 contains 15 residues. Germline assignment: CDR1 MGHRA and CDR2 YSYEKL. V was clipped by 3 bases and J by 2 bases; unmatched bases: 5. This CDR3 is CASSQLTGGTYEQYF. For the CDR3, the DNA is TGCGCCAGCAGCCAGTTGACAGGGGGGACCTACGAGCAGTACTTC.

The rearrangement joins TRBV7-8 to TRBJ2-5; D might be TRBD1 (5 bases). The CDR3 is 14 residues long. Germline-derived CDR1 and CDR2 are SGHVS and FQNEAQ. V was shortened by 1 base and J by 3 bases, with 9 bases between the two germline ends. The CDR3 region has the DNA TGTGCCAGCAGCTTAGGGGGCAGTAAAGAGACCCAGTACTTC. Translation: CASSLGGSKETQYF.

The CDR3 sequence: CASSFLTREQYF. Here the CDR3 DNA reads TGTGCCAGCAGCTTCCTAACACGCGAGCAGTACTTC. V is TRBV5-6 and J is TRBJ2-7; D gene uncertain. This CDR3 is built from 12 residues. Germline-derived CDR1 and CDR2 are SGHDT and YYEEEE. The ends were cut back, 2 bases at V and 6 bases at J, with 9 bases in the middle.

The chain has TRBV6-5 and TRBJ2-7; D remains unclear. V gave up 6 bases and J gave up 3 bases, with 15 bases separating them. The V gene's germline CDR1 is MNHEY and CDR2 SVGAGI. This CDR3 comprises 14 residues. The chain's CDR3 is CASSPGSYFYEQYF. The CDR3 region has the DNA TGTGCCAGCAGCCCCGGGTCCTACTTCTACGAGCAGTACTTC.

This chain uses TRBV27 with TRBJ1-1; D not resolved. Trimming pared 4 bases from V and 0 bases from J, leaving 15 bases between. This CDR3 is built from 16 residues. Germline V gene sequence: CDR1 MNHEY, CDR2 SMNVEV (reference sequence). CDR3 sequence (DNA): TGTGCCAGCAGTTACAGAAAGATGGGGATGAACACTGAAGCTTTCTTT. It is translated as CASSYRKMGMNTEAFF.

This clone was detected only a few times. The rearrangement uses TRBV27 and TRBJ2-5, with D unclear. The V end lost 6 bases, the J end lost 5 bases, and 19 bases lay between the germline ends. CDR3 length: 15 amino acids. Germline CDR1 MNHEY, CDR2 SMNVEV (reference sequence). DNA of the CDR3: TGTGCCAGCAGCCCCCCCGGGTCGTGGATGGAGACCCAGTACTTC. Its translation is CASSPPGSWMETQYF.

CDR3: CASSLLAYGANVLTF. CDR3 DNA sequence: TGCGCCAGCAGTCTACTAGCTTACGGGGCCAACGTCCTGACTTTC. This chain joins TRBV4-1 and TRBJ2-6, with a tentative D call TRBD2 (6 bases). CDR1 is MGHRA, CDR2 YSYEKL, per germline. This CDR3 has 15 residues. Trimming left V 6 bases short and J 4 bases short, with 13 bases between.

The chain carries TRBV19 and TRBJ2-2; weak D call: TRBD2 (6 bases). CDR1 is LNHDA and CDR2 is SQIVND in the germline V gene (reference sequence). The CDR3 sequence is 14 residues long. The V and J ends lost 4 bases and 2 bases respectively, with 8 bases between them. The CDR3 protein is CASSTSVNTGELFF. Written as DNA, the CDR3 is TGTGCCAGTAGTACTAGCGTAAACACCGGGGAGCTGTTTTTT.

CDR3: CASSVSLGVSYNEQFF. The CDR3 nucleotides read TGTGCCAGCAGCGTATCTTTGGGGGTGTCCTACAATGAGCAGTTCTTC. This chain connects TRBV9 to TRBJ2-1; D is tentatively TRBD1 or TRBD2 (5 bases each). From germline, CDR1 is SGDLS and CDR2 YYNGEE. The CDR3 is 16 amino acids. The V gene lost 1 base and the J gene lost 1 base, with 12 bases spanning the gap.

J is TRBJ2-3 and V is TRBV7-6; 14 bases are a match to TRBD2. Germline CDR1 is SGHVS and CDR2 is FNYEAQ. This CDR3 region has 19 residues. J gave up 2 bases and V 5 bases, and 12 bases lay outside the gene matches. The CDR3 reads CASSTRTSGGPLITDTQYF. CDR3 DNA: TGTGCCAGCAGCACTCGGACTAGCGGGGGGCCCCTAATCACAGATACGCAGTATTTT.

The CDR3 is CASSFHRLGGMNTEAFF. In nucleotides, the CDR3 is TGCGCCAGCAGCTTCCACCGACTAGGTGGGATGAACACTGAAGCTTTCTTT. The chain employs TRBV5-1 and TRBJ1-1; no clear D. Germline assignment: CDR1 SGHRS and CDR2 YFSETQ. Trimming cost V 2 bases and J 0 bases, with 17 bases left between them. CDR3 length equals 17 residues.

This chain uses TRBV19 with TRBJ1-4; D not certain. Germline CDR1 and CDR2: LNHDA and SQIVND (reference sequence). The V and J ends lost 4 bases and 4 bases respectively, with 7 bases between them. The CDR3 spans 13 residues. CDR3 residues: CASSTWSNEKLFF. The DNA of the CDR3 is TGTGCCAGTAGTACCTGGAGTAATGAAAAACTGTTTTTT.

J is TRBJ1-1 and V is TRBV5-1; the D is unclear. V gave up 4 bases and J gave up 1 base, with 14 bases separating them. The CDR3 extends over 15 amino acids. Looked up from germline, CDR1 is SGHRS and CDR2 is YFSETQ. CDR3 amino acids: CASSPGVTANTEAFF. CDR3 in DNA: TGCGCCAGCAGCCCCGGTGTAACAGCGAACACTGAAGCTTTCTTT. The variable domain in full, with the rest retrieved from reference TRBV5-1 and TRBJ1-1, is KAGVTQTPRYLIKTRGQQVTLSCSPISGHRSVSWYQQTPGQGLQFLFEYFSETQRNKGNFPGRFSGRQFSNSRSEMNVSTLELGDSALYLCASSPGVTANTEAFFGQGTRLTVV.

This clone is medium-sized within its sample. The chain joins TRBV4-1 to TRBJ2-2; TRBD2 might be the D (5 bases). CDR1 and CDR2 from the germline V gene are MGHRA and YSYEKL. CDR3 length: 12 amino acids. V lost 3 bases to trimming and J lost 6 bases, with 5 bases between them. CDR3 sequence: CASSHGAGELFF. CDR3 sequence (DNA): TGCGCCAGCAGCCACGGGGCCGGGGAGCTGTTTTTT.

The chain combines TRBV4-1 with TRBJ1-4; D gene uncertain. The germline gives CDR1 MGHRA, CDR2 YSYEKL. Between the trimmed V and J ends, which lost 0 bases and 0 bases, there was a span of 8 bases. The CDR3 has 16 amino acids. The CDR3 region has the DNA TGCGCCAGCAGCCAAGATAAGGCGCCAACTAATGAAAAACTGTTTTTT. Its protein product is CASSQDKAPTNEKLFF.